This TCR beta chain was documented in a study of vaccination and CD4 T cells after COVID-19. Study in general: For post-vaccine samples, collection took place a median roughly 72 days after dose two, ranging from 14 to 241.

This clonotype has only a few counts. Its antigen is undetermined. Specified treatment: roughly 10-day PBMC culture with coronavirus spike peptide pools or control peptides (ViraFEST assay). Trimming shortened V by 7 bases and J by 6 bases, and 13 bases separated the two germline ends. This CDR3 spans 13 amino acids. The germline V gene encodes CDR1 LNHDA and CDR2 SQIVND (reference sequence). Oncomine TCR Beta short-read sequencing was applied to DNA from cultured CD4+ T cells. Each CDR3 protein gets one entry after TCRdb re-called the PCR reads with MiXCR. Found here are more than 15,000 distinct CDR3 sequences, approximately 45% of them singletons; the top ten hold about 5.7%.

This chain links TRBV19 with TRBJ1-5; tentative D call: TRBD1 (6 bases). The clonotype was recovered from a human donor who had recovered from COVID-19. Here the sequenced sample was CD4+ T cells from blood, cultured in vitro, taken before SARS-CoV-2 vaccination. CDR3 sequence (DNA): TGTGCCAGTAATCCGAGGGGGGGTCAGCCCCAGCATTTT. This gives the protein CASNPRGGQPQHF. Variable domain in full (rest from reference TRBV19 and TRBJ1-5): DGGITQSPKYLFRKEGQNVTLSCEQNLNHDAMYWYRQDPGQGLRLIYYSQIVNDFQKGDIAEGYSVSREKKESFPLTVTSAQKNPTAFYLCASNPRGGQPQHFGDGTRLSIL.